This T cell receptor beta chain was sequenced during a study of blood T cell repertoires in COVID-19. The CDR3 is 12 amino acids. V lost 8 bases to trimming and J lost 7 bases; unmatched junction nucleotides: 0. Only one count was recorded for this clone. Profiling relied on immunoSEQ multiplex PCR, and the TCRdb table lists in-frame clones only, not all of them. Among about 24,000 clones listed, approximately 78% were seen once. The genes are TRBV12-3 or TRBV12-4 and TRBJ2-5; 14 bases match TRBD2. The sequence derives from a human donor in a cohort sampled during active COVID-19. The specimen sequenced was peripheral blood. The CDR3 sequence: CASGLAGGTQYF. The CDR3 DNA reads TGTGCCAGCGGACTAGCGGGGGGGACCCAGTACTTC.